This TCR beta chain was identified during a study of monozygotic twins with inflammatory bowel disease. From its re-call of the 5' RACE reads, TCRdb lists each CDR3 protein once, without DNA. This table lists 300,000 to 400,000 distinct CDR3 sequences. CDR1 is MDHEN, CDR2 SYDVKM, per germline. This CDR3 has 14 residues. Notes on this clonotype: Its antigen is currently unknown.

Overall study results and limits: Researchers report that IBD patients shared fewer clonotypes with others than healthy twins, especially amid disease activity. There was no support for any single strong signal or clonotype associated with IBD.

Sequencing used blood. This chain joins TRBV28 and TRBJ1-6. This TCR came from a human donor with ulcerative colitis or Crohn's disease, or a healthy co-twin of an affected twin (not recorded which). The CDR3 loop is CASNPAPYNSPLHF. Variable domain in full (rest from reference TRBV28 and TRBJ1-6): DVKVTQSSRYLVKRTGEKVFLECVQDMDHENMFWYRQDPGLGLRLIYFSYDVKMKEKGDIPEGYSVSREKKERFSLILESASTNQTSMYLCASNPAPYNSPLHFGNGTRLTVT.